This T cell receptor (beta chain) was captured by sequencing in a study of blood T cell repertoires in COVID-19. In this sample, this clone turned up a few times. This CDR3 has 13 residues. V lost 6 bases and J 4 bases, leaving 10 bases between the germline ends. As processed by the authors: Reference gene primer amplification yielded estimated nucleated cell counts. Measured with immunoSEQ multiplex PCR; TCRdb has only the in-frame clones, and not every one. D and trimming were read from the DNA, whereas the V and J calls and clone size are those reported in that table. The data show 140,000 to 150,000 clones, about nine tenths seen once.

The clonotype was recovered from a human donor in a cohort sampled during active COVID-19. The chain uses TRBV12-3 or TRBV12-4 and TRBJ1-5; D not certain. The sequenced sample consisted of peripheral blood. The CDR3 sequence is CASSRHWNQPQHF. In DNA, the CDR3 is TGTGCCAGCAGCCGACATTGGAATCAGCCCCAGCATTTT.